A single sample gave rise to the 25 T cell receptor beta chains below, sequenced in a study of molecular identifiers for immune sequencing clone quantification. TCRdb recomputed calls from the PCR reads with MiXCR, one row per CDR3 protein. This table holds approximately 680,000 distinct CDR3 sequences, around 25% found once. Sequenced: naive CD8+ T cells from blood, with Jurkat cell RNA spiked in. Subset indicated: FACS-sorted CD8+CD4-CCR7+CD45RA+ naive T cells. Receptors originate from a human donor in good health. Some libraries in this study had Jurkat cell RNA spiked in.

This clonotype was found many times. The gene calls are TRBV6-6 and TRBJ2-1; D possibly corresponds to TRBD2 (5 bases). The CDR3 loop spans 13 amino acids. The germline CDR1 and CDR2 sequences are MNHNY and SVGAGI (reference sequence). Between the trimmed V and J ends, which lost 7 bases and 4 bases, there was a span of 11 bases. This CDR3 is CASIHGVYNEQFF. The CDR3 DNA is TGTGCCAGCATCCACGGGGTTTACAATGAGCAGTTCTTC.

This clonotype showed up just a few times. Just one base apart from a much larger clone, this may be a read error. CDR3 sequence reads: CASSPDRTNAQYF. The CDR3 DNA follows: TGTGCCAGCAGCCCGGACAGGACGAACGCGCAGTACTTC. The genes are TRBV7-2 and TRBJ2-7, with 7 nucleotides matching TRBD1. CDR3 length: 13 residues. Looked up from germline, CDR1 is SGHTA and CDR2 is FQGNSA. V was pared by 5 bases and J by 9 bases, with 10 bases of the junction left unmatched.

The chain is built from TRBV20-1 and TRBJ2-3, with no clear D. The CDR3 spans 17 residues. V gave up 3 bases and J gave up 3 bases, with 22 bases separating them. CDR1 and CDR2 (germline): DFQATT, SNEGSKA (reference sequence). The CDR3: CSASEISTLPRTDTQYF. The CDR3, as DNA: TGCAGTGCTAGTGAGATTAGTACATTACCTCGTACAGATACGCAGTATTTT.

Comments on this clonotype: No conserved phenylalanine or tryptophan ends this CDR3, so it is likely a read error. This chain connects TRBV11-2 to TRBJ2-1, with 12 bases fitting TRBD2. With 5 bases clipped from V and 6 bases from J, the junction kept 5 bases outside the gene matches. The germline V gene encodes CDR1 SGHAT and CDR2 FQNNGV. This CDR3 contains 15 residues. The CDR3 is CASSPPSGGANEQFS. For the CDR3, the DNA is TGTGCCAGCAGCCCACCTAGCGGGGGGGCCAATGAGCAGTTCTCC.

The CDR3 is CASSDYPIGTEVLSYEQYF. As DNA, the CDR3 is TGTGCCAGCAGCGACTACCCCATCGGGACAGAAGTCCTGTCCTACGAGCAGTACTTC. The J gene is TRBJ2-7, the V gene TRBV6-2 or TRBV6-3; 7 nucleotides agree with TRBD1. Germline trimming cut 6 bases from V and 1 base from J; bases unmatched to any gene: 21. Germline V gene sequence: CDR1 MNHEY, CDR2 SVGEGT. The CDR3 runs 19 residues.

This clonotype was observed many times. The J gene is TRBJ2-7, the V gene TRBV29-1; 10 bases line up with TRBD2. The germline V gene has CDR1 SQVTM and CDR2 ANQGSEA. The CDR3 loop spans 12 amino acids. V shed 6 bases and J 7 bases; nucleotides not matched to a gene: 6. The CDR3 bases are TGCAGCGTGGTAGCGGGAGGAGGTGAGCAGTACTTC. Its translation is CSVVAGGGEQYF.

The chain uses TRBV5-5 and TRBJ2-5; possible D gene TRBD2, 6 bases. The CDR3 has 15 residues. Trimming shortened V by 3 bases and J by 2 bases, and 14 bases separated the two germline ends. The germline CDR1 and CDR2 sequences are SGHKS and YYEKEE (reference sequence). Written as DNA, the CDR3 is TGTGCCAGCAGCTGGAGGGGAGGCGGGCAAGAGACCCAGTACTTC. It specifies CASSWRGGGQETQYF.

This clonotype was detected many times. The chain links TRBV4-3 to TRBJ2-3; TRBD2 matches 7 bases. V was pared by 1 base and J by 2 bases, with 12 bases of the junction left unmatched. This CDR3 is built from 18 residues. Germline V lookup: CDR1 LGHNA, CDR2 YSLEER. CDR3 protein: CASSQGSYGGGPTDTQYF. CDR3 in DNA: TGCGCCAGCAGCCAAGGGAGTTATGGGGGAGGGCCCACAGATACGCAGTATTTT.

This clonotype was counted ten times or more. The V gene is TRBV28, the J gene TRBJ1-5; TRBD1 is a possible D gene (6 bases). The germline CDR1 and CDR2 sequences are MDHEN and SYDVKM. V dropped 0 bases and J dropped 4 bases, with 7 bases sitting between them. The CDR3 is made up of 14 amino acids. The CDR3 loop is CASSLWTGNQPQHF. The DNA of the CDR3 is TGTGCCAGCAGTTTATGGACAGGTAATCAGCCCCAGCATTTT. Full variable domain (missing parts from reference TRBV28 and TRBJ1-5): DVKVTQSSRYLVKRTGEKVFLECVQDMDHENMFWYRQDPGLGLRLIYFSYDVKMKEKGDIPEGYSVSREKKERFSLILESASTNQTSMYLCASSLWTGNQPQHFGDGTRLSIL.

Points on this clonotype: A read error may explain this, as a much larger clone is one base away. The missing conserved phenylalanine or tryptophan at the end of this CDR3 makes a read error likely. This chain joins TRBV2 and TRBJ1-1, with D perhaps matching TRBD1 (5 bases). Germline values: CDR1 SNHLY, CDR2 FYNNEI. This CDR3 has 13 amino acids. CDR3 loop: CASREGAGTEAFS. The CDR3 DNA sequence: TGTGCCAGCAGAGAAGGGGCCGGAACTGAAGCTTTCTCT.

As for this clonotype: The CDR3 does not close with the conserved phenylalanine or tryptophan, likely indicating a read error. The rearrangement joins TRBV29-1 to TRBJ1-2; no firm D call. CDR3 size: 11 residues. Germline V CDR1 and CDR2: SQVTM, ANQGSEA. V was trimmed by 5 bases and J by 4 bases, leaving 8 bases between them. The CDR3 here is CSVLGGYGYTL. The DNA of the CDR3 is TGCAGCGTTTTAGGAGGCTATGGCTACACCCTC.

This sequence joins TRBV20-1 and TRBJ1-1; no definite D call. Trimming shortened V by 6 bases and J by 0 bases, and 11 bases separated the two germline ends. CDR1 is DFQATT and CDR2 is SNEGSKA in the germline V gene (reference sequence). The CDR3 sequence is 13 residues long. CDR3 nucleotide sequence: TGCAGTGCCCAAGATAGATTGAACACTGAAGCTTTCTTT. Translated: CSAQDRLNTEAFF.

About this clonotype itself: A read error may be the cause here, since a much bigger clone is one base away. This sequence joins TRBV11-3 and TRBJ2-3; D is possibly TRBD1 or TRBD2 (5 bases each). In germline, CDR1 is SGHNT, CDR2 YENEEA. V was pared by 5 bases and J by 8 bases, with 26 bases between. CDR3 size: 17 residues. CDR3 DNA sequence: TGTGCCAGCAGCACCACTCCCGGGACCATCTTCGCAGCTACGCAGTATTTT. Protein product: CASSTTPGTIFAATQYF. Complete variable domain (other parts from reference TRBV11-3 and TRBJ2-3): EAGVVQSPRYKIIEKKQPVAFWCNPISGHNTLYWYLQNLGQGPELLIRYENEEAVDDSQLPKDRFSAERLKGVDSTLKIQPAELGDSAVYLCASSTTPGTIFAATQYFGPGTRLTVL.

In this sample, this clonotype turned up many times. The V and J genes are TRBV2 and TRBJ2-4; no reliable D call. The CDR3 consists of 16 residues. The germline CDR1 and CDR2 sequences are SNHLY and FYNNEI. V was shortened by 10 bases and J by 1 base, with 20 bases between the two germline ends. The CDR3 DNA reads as TGTGCCACCAATTGGACCCCCGGCGACGCCAAAAACATTCAGTACTTC. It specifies CATNWTPGDAKNIQYF.

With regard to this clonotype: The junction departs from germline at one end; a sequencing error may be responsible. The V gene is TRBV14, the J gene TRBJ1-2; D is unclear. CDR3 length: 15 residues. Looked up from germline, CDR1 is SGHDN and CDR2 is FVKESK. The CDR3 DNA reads TGTGCCGGCAGCCAAAAGAACAAGGAAGCATATGGCTACACCTTC. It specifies CAGSQKNKEAYGYTF.

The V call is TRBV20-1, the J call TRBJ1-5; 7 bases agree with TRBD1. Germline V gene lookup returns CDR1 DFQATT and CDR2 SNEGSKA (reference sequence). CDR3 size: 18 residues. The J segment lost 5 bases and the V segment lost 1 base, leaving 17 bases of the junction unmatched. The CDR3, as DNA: TGCAGTGCTAGAGTACTCTCGGCCGACAGGGAGTTGGATCAGCCCCAGCATTTT. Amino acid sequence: CSARVLSADRELDQPQHF.

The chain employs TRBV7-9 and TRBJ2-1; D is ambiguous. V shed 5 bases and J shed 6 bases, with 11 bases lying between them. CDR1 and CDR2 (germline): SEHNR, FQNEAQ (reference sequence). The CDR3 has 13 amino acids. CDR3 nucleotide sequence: TGTGCCAGCAGCCAGTCGGTCTCCAATGAGCAGTTCTTC. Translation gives CASSQSVSNEQFF.

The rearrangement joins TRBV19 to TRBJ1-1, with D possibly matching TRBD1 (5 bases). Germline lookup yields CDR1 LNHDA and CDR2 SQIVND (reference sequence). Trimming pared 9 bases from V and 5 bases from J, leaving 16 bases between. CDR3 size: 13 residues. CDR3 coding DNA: TGTGCCAGCGGAAGCGGGGCAGTAACTGAAGCTTTCTTT. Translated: CASGSGAVTEAFF.

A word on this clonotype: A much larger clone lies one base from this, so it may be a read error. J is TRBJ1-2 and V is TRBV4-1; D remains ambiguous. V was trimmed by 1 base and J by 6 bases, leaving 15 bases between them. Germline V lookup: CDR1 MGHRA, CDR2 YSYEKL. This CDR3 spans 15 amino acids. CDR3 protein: CASSQGAGAVHGYTF. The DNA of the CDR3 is TGCGCCAGCAGCCAAGGCGCAGGAGCGGTCCATGGCTACACCTTC.

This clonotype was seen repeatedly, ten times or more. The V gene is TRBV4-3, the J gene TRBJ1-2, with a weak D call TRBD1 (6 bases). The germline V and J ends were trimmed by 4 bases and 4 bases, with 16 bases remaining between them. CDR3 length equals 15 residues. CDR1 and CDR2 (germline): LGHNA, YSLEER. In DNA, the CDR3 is TGCGCCAGCAGCCCCAATAGGGGGAAGCCCTATGGCTACACCTTC. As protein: CASSPNRGKPYGYTF.

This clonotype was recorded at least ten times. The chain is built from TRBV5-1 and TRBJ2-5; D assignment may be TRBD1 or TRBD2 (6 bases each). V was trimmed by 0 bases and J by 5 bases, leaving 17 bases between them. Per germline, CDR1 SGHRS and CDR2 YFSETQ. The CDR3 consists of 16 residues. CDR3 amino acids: CASSLVGGRLSETQYF. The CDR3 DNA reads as TGCGCCAGCAGCTTGGTTGGGGGGCGCTTATCGGAGACCCAGTACTTC.

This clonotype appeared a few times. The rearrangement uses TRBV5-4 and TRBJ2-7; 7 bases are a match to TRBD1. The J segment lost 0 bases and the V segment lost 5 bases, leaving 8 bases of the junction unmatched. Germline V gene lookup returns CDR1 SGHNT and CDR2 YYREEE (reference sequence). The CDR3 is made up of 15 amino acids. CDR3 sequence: CASRKMGDSSYEQYF. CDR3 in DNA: TGTGCCAGCAGGAAAATGGGGGACAGCTCCTACGAGCAGTACTTC.

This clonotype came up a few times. CDR3 residues: CASSPSQGRSYEQYF. CDR3 nucleotide sequence: TGTGCCAGCAGTCCCTCACAGGGGCGCTCCTACGAGCAGTACTTC. The V and J genes are TRBV27 and TRBJ2-7; 7 bases are a match to TRBD1. The germline V gene encodes CDR1 MNHEY and CDR2 SMNVEV (reference sequence). The CDR3 is made up of 15 amino acids. The V and J ends lost 5 bases and 0 bases, in that order; junction bases with no gene match: 7.

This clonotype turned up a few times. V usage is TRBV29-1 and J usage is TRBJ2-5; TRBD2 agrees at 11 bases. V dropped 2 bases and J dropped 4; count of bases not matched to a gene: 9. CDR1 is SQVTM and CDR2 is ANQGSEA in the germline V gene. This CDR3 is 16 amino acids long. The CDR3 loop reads CSVERLAGGPGETQYF. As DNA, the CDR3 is TGCAGCGTTGAAAGATTAGCGGGGGGGCCGGGAGAGACCCAGTACTTC. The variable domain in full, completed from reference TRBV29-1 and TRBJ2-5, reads SAVISQKPSRDICQRGTSLTIQCQVDSQVTMMFWYRQQPGQSLTLIATANQGSEATYESGFVIDKFPISRPNLTFSTLTVSNMSPEDSSIYLCSVERLAGGPGETQYFGPGTRLLVL.

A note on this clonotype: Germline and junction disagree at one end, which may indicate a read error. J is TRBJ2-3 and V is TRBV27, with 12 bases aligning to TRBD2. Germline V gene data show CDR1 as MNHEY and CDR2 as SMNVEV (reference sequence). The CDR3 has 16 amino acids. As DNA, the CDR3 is TGTGCCAGCAGTTTGCTAGCGGGGGGGCTCACAGATGCGCAGTATTTT. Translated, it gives CASSLLAGGLTDAQYF.